A single sample gave rise to the 19 T cell receptor beta chains below, sequenced in a study of T cells in Graves' hyperthyroidism and ophthalmopathy. It was RNA transcripts that yielded the amplified TCR beta CDR3 regions. First-round RT-PCR with HTBI primers amplified the TCR CDR3 region. TCRdb fed the multiplex PCR reads into MiXCR, producing one record per CDR3 protein. The sample has approximately 600,000 distinct CDR3 sequences, over 11% seen once. Sequenced material: blood. The receptors derive from a woman in her 30s with Graves' hyperthyroidism that later progressed to Graves' ophthalmopathy.

This clonotype was counted at least ten times. V gene TRBV18 combines with J gene TRBJ2-3; 9 positions match TRBD1. Germline V gene sequence: CDR1 KGHSH, CDR2 LQKENI. Trimming at V came to 8 bases and at J to 4 bases, leaving 16 bases not matched to a gene. The length of the CDR3 is 17 residues. This CDR3 reads CASPPGQGPAVADTQYF. As DNA, the CDR3 is TGTGCCAGCCCTCCGGGACAGGGACCCGCCGTCGCAGATACGCAGTATTTT.

This clonotype came up many times. The V gene is TRBV29-1, the J gene TRBJ1-2; D uncertain. The CDR3 runs to 13 residues. Trimming removed 4 bases from V and 4 bases from J, with 13 bases in between. Germline values: CDR1 SQVTM, CDR2 ANQGSEA. This CDR3 reads CSVVPPSLYGYTF. CDR3 bases: TGCAGCGTTGTACCGCCCAGCCTCTATGGCTACACCTTC.

There are many counts of this clonotype. The chain employs TRBV7-2 and TRBJ2-7; tentative D call: TRBD1 (7 bases). The CDR3 is 15 residues long. Germline-derived CDR1 and CDR2 are SGHTA and FQGNSA. Trimming took off 6 bases at V and 2 bases at J, with 17 bases between the two ends. CDR3 nucleotide sequence: TGTGCCAGCAGGTCACCCCAGGGGGGTGCCTACGAGCAGTACTTC. As protein: CASRSPQGGAYEQYF.

The V and J genes are TRBV2 and TRBJ2-1, with D possibly called TRBD1 or TRBD2 (5 bases each). V gave up 8 bases and J gave up 0 bases, with 8 bases separating them. Germline lookup yields CDR1 SNHLY and CDR2 FYNNEI. The CDR3 spans 13 residues. CDR3 DNA: TGTGCCAGCTGGGGGAGCTCCTACAATGAGCAGTTCTTC. This translates into CASWGSSYNEQFF.

This clonotype turned up a few times. This clone may be a read error of a much larger clone one base away. The chain links TRBV27 to TRBJ2-2; D not certain. Germline CDR1 and CDR2: MNHEY and SMNVEV (reference sequence). The length of the CDR3 is 12 residues. V dropped 3 bases and J dropped 4 bases, with 3 bases sitting between them. The CDR3 region is CASSFITGELFF. The CDR3 region has the DNA TGTGCCAGCAGTTTTATCACCGGGGAGCTGTTTTTT.

The chain recombines TRBV4-3 with TRBJ1-5; no clear D gene. Trimming shortened V by 0 bases and J by 7 bases, and 13 bases separated the two germline ends. Germline CDR1 is LGHNA and CDR2 is YSLEER. CDR3 length equals 15 residues. The CDR3 reads CASSQDLPTGQPQHF. CDR3 nucleotides: TGCGCCAGCAGCCAAGATTTGCCTACGGGCCAGCCCCAGCATTTT.

This clonotype was seen many times. The rearrangement links TRBV20-1 to TRBJ1-1, with a tentative D call TRBD1 (6 bases). Between the trimmed V and J ends, which lost 3 bases and 1 base, there was a span of 12 bases. Germline CDR1 is DFQATT and CDR2 is SNEGSKA (reference sequence). This CDR3 contains 14 residues. The CDR3 sequence is CSARPGGANTEAFF. The CDR3 bases are TGCAGTGCTAGGCCCGGGGGGGCGAACACTGAAGCTTTCTTT.

This clonotype was observed a few times. The gene calls are TRBV6-2 or TRBV6-3 and TRBJ1-3; D is possibly TRBD1 (5 bases). The CDR3 spans 15 residues. Trimming left V 4 bases short and J 1 base short, with 11 bases between. The germline V gene encodes CDR1 MNHEY and CDR2 SVGEGT. CDR3 protein: CASSSAGGSGNTIYF. The CDR3, as DNA: TGTGCCAGCAGTTCCGCCGGGGGGTCTGGAAACACCATATATTTT.

This clonotype was seen ten or more times. The chain carries TRBV24-1 and TRBJ2-7; D call uncertain. Germline V gives CDR1 KGHDR, CDR2 SFDVKD. This CDR3 spans 12 amino acids. V was cut by 4 bases and J by 7 bases, with 10 bases left in between. The CDR3 loop is CATSDPGEEQYF. The CDR3 coding sequence is TGTGCCACCAGTGACCCCGGCGAGGAGCAGTACTTC.

This clonotype has only a few counts. The chain combines TRBV7-6 with TRBJ1-1; a possible D gene is TRBD1 (5 bases). V dropped 2 bases and J dropped 4 bases, with 17 bases sitting between them. CDR3 length equals 16 residues. Germline CDR1 reads SGHVS; CDR2 reads FNYEAQ. CDR3 residues: CASSLLSRDAPTEAFF. In nucleotides, the CDR3 is TGTGCCAGCAGCTTACTGTCCCGGGACGCCCCCACTGAAGCTTTCTTT.

This clonotype came up many times. The chain employs TRBV19 and TRBJ1-2; no firm D call. Germline CDR1 LNHDA, CDR2 SQIVND (reference sequence). The CDR3 spans 15 residues. The V and J ends lost 5 bases and 6 bases respectively, with 19 bases between them. The CDR3 loop is CASSEEDSQKDGYTF. The CDR3 DNA reads TGTGCCAGTAGTGAAGAGGACTCCCAGAAAGATGGCTACACCTTC.

Many counts were recorded for this clonotype. The rearrangement uses TRBV20-1 and TRBJ2-2; TRBD1 is a possible D gene (6 bases). This CDR3 spans 16 amino acids. Per the germline V gene, CDR1 is DFQATT and CDR2 is SNEGSKA (reference sequence). Trimming pared 0 bases from V and 6 bases from J, leaving 17 bases between. This CDR3 reads CSARDRRGSDPGELFF. The DNA of the CDR3 is TGCAGTGCTAGAGATCGAAGGGGGAGCGATCCCGGGGAGCTGTTTTTT.

This clonotype was counted at least ten times. The chain carries TRBV12-3 or TRBV12-4 and TRBJ2-7, with 8 bases that match TRBD2. After removal of 1 base from V and 7 bases from J, the junction contained 6 bases not matched to a gene. This CDR3 comprises 14 residues. The CDR3 loop reads CASSLEAGVGEQYF. DNA for the CDR3: TGTGCCAGCAGTTTAGAAGCGGGAGTCGGGGAGCAGTACTTC.

This clonotype was picked up many times. The gene calls are TRBV7-9 and TRBJ1-1, with no clear D. Germline CDR1 reads SEHNR; CDR2 reads FQNEAQ (reference sequence). Between the trimmed V and J ends, which lost 0 bases and 7 bases, there was a span of 15 bases. The CDR3 is 15 amino acids. CDR3 nucleotide sequence: TGTGCCAGCAGCTTAGCGATAGACGGAGGGTTTGAAGCTTTCTTT. Protein: CASSLAIDGGFEAFF.

The sample holds many counts of this clonotype. The chain is built from TRBV19 and TRBJ1-2; D is perhaps TRBD1 (6 bases). This CDR3 has 13 residues. V was trimmed by 10 bases and J by 0 bases, leaving 12 bases between them. In germline, CDR1 is LNHDA, CDR2 SQIVND (reference sequence). The CDR3 DNA reads as TGTGCCACCGTTACAGGGTCTAACTATGGCTACACCTTC. Its translation: CATVTGSNYGYTF. Combining the CDR3 with reference TRBV19 and TRBJ1-2 gives the whole variable domain DGGITQSPKYLFRKEGQNVTLSCEQNLNHDAMYWYRQDPGQGLRLIYYSQIVNDFQKGDIAEGYSVSREKKESFPLTVTSAQKNPTAFYLCATVTGSNYGYTFGSGTRLTVV.

The chain couples TRBV20-1 to TRBJ2-1; D may be TRBD1 (5 bases). Germline V gene lookup returns CDR1 DFQATT and CDR2 SNEGSKA (reference sequence). The CDR3 totals 11 residues. V dropped 5 bases and J dropped 8 bases, with 10 bases sitting between them. In nucleotides, the CDR3 is TGCAGTGCTGGAAGACAGTATGAGCAGTTCTTC. It encodes CSAGRQYEQFF.

This clonotype was detected ten times or more. This chain joins TRBV10-3 and TRBJ2-5, with 7 bases identical to TRBD1. Trimming removed 6 bases from V and 3 bases from J; junction bases left unmatched: 4. Germline values: CDR1 ENHRY, CDR2 SYGVKD. The CDR3 runs 13 residues. The CDR3 sequence: CAISRDREETQYF. The CDR3, as DNA: TGTGCCATCAGCCGGGACAGAGAAGAGACCCAGTACTTC.

This clonotype was picked up many times. The chain couples TRBV11-2 to TRBJ2-7; D is possibly TRBD1 or TRBD2 (5 bases each). Looked up from germline, CDR1 is SGHAT and CDR2 is FQNNGV. V was shortened by 4 bases and J by 3 bases, with 16 bases between the two germline ends. The CDR3 spans 15 residues. The DNA of the CDR3 is TGTGCCAGCAGCTATGAGGGGACCGCCTACTACGAGCAGTACTTC. Its translation: CASSYEGTAYYEQYF.

In its sample, this clonotype was seen many times. The chain recombines TRBV27 with TRBJ1-1; D is perhaps TRBD1 (5 bases). The CDR3 runs 15 residues. V dropped 5 bases and J dropped 0 bases, with 13 bases sitting between them. The V gene's germline CDR1 is MNHEY and CDR2 SMNVEV (reference sequence). The CDR3 DNA follows: TGTGCCAGCAGTAGGCAGGGTGGGATGAACACTGAAGCTTTCTTT. It codes for CASSRQGGMNTEAFF.